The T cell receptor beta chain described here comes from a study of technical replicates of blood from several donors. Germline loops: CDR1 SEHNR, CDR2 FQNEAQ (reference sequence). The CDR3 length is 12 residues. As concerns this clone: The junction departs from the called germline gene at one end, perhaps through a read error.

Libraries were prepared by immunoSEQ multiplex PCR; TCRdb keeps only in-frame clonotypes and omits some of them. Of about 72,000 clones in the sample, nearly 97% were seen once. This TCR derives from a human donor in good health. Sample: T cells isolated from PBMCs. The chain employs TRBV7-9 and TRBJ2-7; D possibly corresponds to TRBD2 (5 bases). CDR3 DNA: TGTGCCAGCAGCTTAGGGGGTGAGGGCCCGACCTTC. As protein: CASSLGGEGPTF.